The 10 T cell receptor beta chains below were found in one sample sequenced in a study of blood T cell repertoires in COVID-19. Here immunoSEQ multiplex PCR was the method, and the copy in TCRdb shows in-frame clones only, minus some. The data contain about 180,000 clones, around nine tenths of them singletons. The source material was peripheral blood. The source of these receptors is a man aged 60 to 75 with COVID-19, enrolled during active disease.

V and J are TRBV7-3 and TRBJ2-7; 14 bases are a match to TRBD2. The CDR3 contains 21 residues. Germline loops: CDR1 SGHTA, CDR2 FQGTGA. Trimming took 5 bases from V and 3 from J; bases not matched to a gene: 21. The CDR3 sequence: CASSIQGSGTGGLAGVYEQYF. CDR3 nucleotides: TGTGCCAGCAGCATACAAGGATCTGGGACAGGGGGACTAGCGGGAGTCTACGAGCAGTACTTC.

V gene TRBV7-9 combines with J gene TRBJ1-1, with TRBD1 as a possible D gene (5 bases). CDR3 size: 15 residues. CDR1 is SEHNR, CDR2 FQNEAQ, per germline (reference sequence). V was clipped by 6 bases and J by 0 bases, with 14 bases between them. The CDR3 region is CASRRRQRMNTEAFF. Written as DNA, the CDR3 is TGTGCCAGCAGACGTAGACAGAGAATGAACACTGAAGCTTTCTTT.

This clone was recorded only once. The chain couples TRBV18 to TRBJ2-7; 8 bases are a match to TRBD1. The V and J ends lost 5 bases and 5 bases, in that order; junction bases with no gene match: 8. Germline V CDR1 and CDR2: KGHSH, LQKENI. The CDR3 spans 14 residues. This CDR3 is CASSGRTGTDEQYF. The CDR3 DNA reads TGTGCCAGCTCAGGGCGGACAGGGACGGACGAGCAGTACTTC.

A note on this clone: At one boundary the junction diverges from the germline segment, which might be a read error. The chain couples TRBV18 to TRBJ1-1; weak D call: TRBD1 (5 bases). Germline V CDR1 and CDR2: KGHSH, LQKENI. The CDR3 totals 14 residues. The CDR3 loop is CASSPRQLNSEAFF. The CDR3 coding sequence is TGTGCCAGCTCACCACGACAGCTGAACTCTGAAGCTTTCTTT.

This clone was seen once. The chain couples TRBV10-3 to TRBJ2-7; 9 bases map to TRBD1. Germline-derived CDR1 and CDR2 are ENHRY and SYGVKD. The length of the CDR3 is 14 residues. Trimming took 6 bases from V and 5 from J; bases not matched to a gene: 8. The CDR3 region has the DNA TGTGCCATCAGGGGGGACAGGGAGCGCGACGAGCAGTACTTC. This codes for CAIRGDRERDEQYF.

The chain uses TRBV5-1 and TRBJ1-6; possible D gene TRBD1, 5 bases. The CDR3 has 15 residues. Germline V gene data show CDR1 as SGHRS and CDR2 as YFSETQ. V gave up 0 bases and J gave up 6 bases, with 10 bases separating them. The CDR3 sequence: CASSLAGHFNSPLHF. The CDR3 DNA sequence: TGCGCCAGCAGCTTGGCCGGACACTTTAATTCACCCCTCCACTTT.

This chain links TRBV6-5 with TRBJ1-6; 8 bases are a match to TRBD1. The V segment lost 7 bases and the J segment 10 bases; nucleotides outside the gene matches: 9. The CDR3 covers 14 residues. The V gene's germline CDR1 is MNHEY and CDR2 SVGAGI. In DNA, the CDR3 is TGTGCCAGCAAGCGGCAGGGGGCATACTCACCCCTCCACTTT. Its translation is CASKRQGAYSPLHF.

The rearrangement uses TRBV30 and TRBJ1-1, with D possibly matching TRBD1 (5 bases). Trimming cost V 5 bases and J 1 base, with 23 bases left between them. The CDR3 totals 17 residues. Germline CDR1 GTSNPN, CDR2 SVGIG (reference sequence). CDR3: CAWCQGAVRKGNTEAFF. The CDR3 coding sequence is TGTGCCTGGTGTCAAGGGGCGGTCCGAAAGGGGAACACTGAAGCTTTCTTT.

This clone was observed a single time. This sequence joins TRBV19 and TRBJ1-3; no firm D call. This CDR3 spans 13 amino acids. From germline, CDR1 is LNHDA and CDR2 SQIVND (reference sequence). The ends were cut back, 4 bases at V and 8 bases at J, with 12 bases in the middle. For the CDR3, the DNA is TGTGCCAGTAGTAGTTCGATGGCCTACACCATATATTTT. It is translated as CASSSSMAYTIYF.

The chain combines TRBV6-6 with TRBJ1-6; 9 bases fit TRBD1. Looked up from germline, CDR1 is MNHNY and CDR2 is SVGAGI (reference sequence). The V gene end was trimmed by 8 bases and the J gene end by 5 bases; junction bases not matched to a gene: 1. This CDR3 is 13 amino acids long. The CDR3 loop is CASRDRDNSPLHF. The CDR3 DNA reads TGTGCCAGCCGGGACAGGGATAATTCACCCCTCCACTTT.